The present T cell receptor (beta chain) was sequenced within a study of T cells in Graves' hyperthyroidism and ophthalmopathy. This clonotype has at least ten counts. The germline CDR1 and CDR2 sequences are MNHNS and SASEGT. CDR3 length equals 15 residues. Trimming cost V 7 bases and J 7 bases, with 20 bases left between them. Regions amplified from RNA transcripts were the TCR beta CDR3 regions. First-round RT-PCR targeting the TCR CDR3 was performed with the HTBI primer set. TCRdb redid the calling of the multiplex PCR reads with MiXCR, one entry per CDR3 protein. The sample gives 140,000 or so distinct CDR3 sequences, more than 20% of which show up once; around two thirds is in the top ten.

Sequencing was done on a sample of blood. The sequence came from a woman between 50 and 59 years old with Graves' hyperthyroidism that later progressed to Graves' ophthalmopathy. The genes are TRBV6-1 and TRBJ2-1, with D tentatively TRBD2 (5 bases). CDR3 region: CASTEGPPLRNEQFF. CDR3 bases: TGTGCCAGCACCGAGGGCCCCCCCTTACGGAATGAGCAGTTCTTC.